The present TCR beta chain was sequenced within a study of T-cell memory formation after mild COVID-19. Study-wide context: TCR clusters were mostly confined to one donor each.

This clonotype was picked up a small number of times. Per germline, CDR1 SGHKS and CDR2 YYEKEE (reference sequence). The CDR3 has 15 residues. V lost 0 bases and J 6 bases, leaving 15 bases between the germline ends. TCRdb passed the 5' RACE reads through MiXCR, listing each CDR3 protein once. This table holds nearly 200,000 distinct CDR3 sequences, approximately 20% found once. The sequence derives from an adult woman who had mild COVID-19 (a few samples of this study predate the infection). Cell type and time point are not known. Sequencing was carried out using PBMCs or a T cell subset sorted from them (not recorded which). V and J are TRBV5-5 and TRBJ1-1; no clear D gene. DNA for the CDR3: TGTGCCAGCAGCTTGGGACACCTCGGCAACGCTGAAGCTTTCTTT. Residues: CASSLGHLGNAEAFF.